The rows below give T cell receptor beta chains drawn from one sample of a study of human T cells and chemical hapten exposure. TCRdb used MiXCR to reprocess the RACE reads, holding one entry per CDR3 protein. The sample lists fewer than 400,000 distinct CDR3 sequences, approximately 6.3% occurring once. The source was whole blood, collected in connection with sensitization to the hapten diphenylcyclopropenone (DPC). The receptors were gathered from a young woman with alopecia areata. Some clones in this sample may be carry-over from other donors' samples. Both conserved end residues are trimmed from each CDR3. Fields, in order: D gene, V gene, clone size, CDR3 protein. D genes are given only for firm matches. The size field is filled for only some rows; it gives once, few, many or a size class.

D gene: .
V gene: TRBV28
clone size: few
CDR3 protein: ASSQPGAHYEQY

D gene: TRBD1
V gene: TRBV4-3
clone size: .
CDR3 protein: ASSRVAGGLNQPQH

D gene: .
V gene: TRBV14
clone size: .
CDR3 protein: PSSHRPDTQY

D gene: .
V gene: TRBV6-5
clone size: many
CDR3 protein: ASSYNEAEANYGYT

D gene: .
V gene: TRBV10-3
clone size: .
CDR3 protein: AISDQWYSRRGNTIY

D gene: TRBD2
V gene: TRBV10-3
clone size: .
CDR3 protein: AISDPASGELRDTQY

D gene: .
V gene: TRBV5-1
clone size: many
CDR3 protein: ASSREGSSDTQY

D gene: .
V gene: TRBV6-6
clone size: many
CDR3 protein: ASSSPSVWYEQY

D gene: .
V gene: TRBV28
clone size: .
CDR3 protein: ASSLWGRRIAKNIQY

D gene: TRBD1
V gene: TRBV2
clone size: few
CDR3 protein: ALGGGTDRAYEQY

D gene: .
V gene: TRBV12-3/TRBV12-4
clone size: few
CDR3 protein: ASSAASGNQPQH

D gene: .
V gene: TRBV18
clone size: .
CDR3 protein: ASSPLDLDTQY

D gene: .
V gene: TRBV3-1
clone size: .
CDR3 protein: ASSHWDKKLF

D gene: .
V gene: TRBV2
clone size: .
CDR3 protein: ASRTSGANVLT

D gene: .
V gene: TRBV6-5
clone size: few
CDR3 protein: ASSQGLVLGEAF

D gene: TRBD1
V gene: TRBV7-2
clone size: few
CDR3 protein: ASSSSQQTGESNYGYT

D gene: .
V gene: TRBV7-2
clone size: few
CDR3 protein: ASSLALRGHNQPQH

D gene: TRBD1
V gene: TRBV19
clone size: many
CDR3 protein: ASSTWTGPQPQH

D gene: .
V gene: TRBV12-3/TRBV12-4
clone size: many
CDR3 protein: ASTIGRDTEAF

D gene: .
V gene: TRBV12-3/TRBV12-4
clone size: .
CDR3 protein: ASTPSGHQPQH

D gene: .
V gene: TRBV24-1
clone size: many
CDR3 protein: ATGRDFNTGELF

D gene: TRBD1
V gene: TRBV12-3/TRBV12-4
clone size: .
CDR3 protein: ASRHRDSSYEQY

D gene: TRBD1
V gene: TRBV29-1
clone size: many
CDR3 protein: SVERQGAGGYT

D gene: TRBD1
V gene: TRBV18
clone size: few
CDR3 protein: ASSGQGKNTEAF

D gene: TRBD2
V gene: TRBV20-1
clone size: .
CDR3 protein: SASFPGGVRSYEQY

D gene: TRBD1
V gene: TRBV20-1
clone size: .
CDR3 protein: SARAGTENQPQH

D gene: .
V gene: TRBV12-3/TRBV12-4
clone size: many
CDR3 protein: ASSRDAHQPQH